This T cell receptor beta chain was recorded in a study of T-cell reconstitution after alpha-beta-depleted transplantation in children. Preparing the TCRbeta library involved the use of unique molecular identifiers. TCRdb called the PCR reads again in MiXCR, with one record for every CDR3 protein. The data contain roughly 670,000 distinct CDR3 sequences, approximately 14% of them singletons. This clonotype was seen ten or more times. Its antigen is as yet unknown. Points from the study as a whole: A year had passed since transplant, and T-cell counts and diversity by then came mostly from newly produced T cells.

Sequences were derived from PBMCs, sampled before TCRalphabeta/CD19-depleted stem cell transplant. This receptor was taken from a girl aged 2 to 10 with congenital amegakaryocytic thrombocytopenia, due to receive a stem cell transplant.

CDR3 in DNA: TGCGCCAGCAGGGGGGACTTATCCTACAATGAGCAGTTCTTC. Protein sequence: CASRGDLSYNEQFF. The chain employs TRBV4-1 and TRBJ2-1, with D possibly TRBD2 on 6 matching bases. V gave up 6 bases and J gave up 1 base, with 10 bases separating them. This CDR3 is built from 14 residues. In germline, CDR1 is MGHRA, CDR2 YSYEKL.